This TCR beta chain was profiled in a study of T cell repertoires in cytomegalovirus infection. Study details: An indication of both CMV infection and matching HLA type came from public TCR beta signatures. Study-wide results and limits: HLA-C-restricted CMV clonotypes gave the most frequent clonotype in two of eight donors.

One entry per CDR3 protein, called by TCRdb with MiXCR from the reads. The data show approximately 990,000 distinct CDR3 sequences, roughly 30% seen once. This CDR3 has 15 amino acids. CDR1 and CDR2 (germline): SGDLS, YYNGEE. Trimming stripped 4 bases from V and 6 bases from J, with 17 bases between. Regarding this clonotype: Its antigen is undetermined.

The sample consisted of cultured CD8+ T cells from PBMCs, taken from culture after CMV antigen stimulation. The origin of this receptor is a human donor in good health (CMV status not recorded). Some clones in this sample may be carry-over from other donors' samples. The chain couples TRBV9 to TRBJ1-3; D may be TRBD1 (5 bases). CDR3 loop: CASSSQRGQTNTIYF. The CDR3 DNA follows: TGTGCCAGCAGCTCCCAGAGGGGCCAGACAAACACCATATATTTT. Combining the CDR3 with reference TRBV9 and TRBJ1-3 gives the whole variable domain DSGVTQTPKHLITATGQRVTLRCSPRSGDLSVYWYQQSLDQGLQFLIQYYNGEERAKGNILERFSAQQFPDLHSELNLSSLELGDSALYFCASSSQRGQTNTIYFGEGSWLTVV.